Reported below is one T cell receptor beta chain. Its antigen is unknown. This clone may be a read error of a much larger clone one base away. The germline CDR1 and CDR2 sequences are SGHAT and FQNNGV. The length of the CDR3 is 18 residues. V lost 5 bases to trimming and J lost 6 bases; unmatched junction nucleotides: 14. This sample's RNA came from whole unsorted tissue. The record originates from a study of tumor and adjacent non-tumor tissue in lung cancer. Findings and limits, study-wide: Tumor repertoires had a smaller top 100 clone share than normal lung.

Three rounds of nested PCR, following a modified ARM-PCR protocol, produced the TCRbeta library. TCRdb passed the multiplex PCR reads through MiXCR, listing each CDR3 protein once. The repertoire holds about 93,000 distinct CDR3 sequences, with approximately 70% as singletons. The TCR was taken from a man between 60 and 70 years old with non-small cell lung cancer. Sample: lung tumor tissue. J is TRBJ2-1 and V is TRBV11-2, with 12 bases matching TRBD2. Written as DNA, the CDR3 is TGTGCCAGCAGCCTACAAGCCCCCTCTAGCGGGGGGGCCAATGAGCAGTTCTTC. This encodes CASSLQAPSSGGANEQFF.